This is a list of T cell receptor beta chains from one sample in a study of blood T cell repertoires in COVID-19. Assay: immunoSEQ multiplex PCR; the TCRdb copy retains only in-frame clones and omits some. The repertoire has some 130,000 clones, 88% of them found once; the top ten carry 10%. Sequences were obtained from peripheral blood. The receptors come from a man in his fifties with acute or convalescent COVID-19. The CDR3 runs from the conserved cysteine through the conserved F or W. The D gene is left open where the match is weak. Only part of the rows carry a size: once, few, many, or a class if the clone is expanded.

j_call: TRBJ1-2
d_call: TRBD1
clone_size: NA
v_call: TRBV5-4
cdr3_nt: TGTGCCAGCAGCTTCGGCGGGACAGGGGGCCTTGTTTATGGCTACACCTTC
cdr3_aa: CASSFGGTGGLVYGYTF

j_call: TRBJ2-7
d_call: NA
clone_size: NA
v_call: TRBV3-1/TRBV3-2
cdr3_nt: TGTGCCAGCAGCCAATCTCGGTACGAGCAGTACTTC
cdr3_aa: CASSQSRYEQYF

j_call: TRBJ1-6
d_call: NA
clone_size: NA
v_call: TRBV7-2
cdr3_nt: TGTGCCAGCAGCTTAGTTACATCTTATAATTCACCCCTCCACTTT
cdr3_aa: CASSLVTSYNSPLHF

j_call: TRBJ1-1
d_call: NA
clone_size: once
v_call: TRBV11-2
cdr3_nt: TGTGCCAGCAGCCCACGTCGGACAGCGTGGAACACTGAAGCTTTCTTT
cdr3_aa: CASSPRRTAWNTEAFF

j_call: TRBJ1-1
d_call: TRBD1
clone_size: NA
v_call: TRBV28
cdr3_nt: TGTGCCAGCAGTCCTGGGTGGGACAGGTCTTCGTATGAAGCTTTCTTT
cdr3_aa: CASSPGWDRSSYEAFF

j_call: TRBJ1-1
d_call: NA
clone_size: NA
v_call: TRBV19
cdr3_nt: TGTGCCAGTAGTATATACGGGGACATCCCTGAAGCTTTCTTT
cdr3_aa: CASSIYGDIPEAFF

j_call: TRBJ2-2
d_call: TRBD2
clone_size: NA
v_call: TRBV24-1
cdr3_nt: TGTGCCACCAGTGATCCCACTAGCGGGAGTGGCGGGGAGCTGTTTTTT
cdr3_aa: CATSDPTSGSGGELFF

j_call: TRBJ1-5
d_call: TRBD1
clone_size: NA
v_call: TRBV11-2
cdr3_nt: TGTGCCAGCAGTACAGGGACAGCGAGCAATCAGCCCCAGCATTTT
cdr3_aa: CASSTGTASNQPQHF

j_call: TRBJ1-1
d_call: NA
clone_size: NA
v_call: TRBV5-1
cdr3_nt: TGCGCCAGCAGGTACAGGGCAGAGAACACTGAAGCTTTCTTT
cdr3_aa: CASRYRAENTEAFF

j_call: TRBJ1-1
d_call: NA
clone_size: NA
v_call: TRBV6-4
cdr3_nt: TGTGCCAGCTATACCGCCCGGGACACAAACCCACGGGGGAACACTGAAGCTTTCTTT
cdr3_aa: CASYTARDTNPRGNTEAFF

j_call: TRBJ1-2
d_call: TRBD1
clone_size: NA
v_call: TRBV28
cdr3_nt: TGTGCCAGCACCGGGACAGTCTATGGCTACACCTTC
cdr3_aa: CASTGTVYGYTF

j_call: TRBJ1-5
d_call: NA
clone_size: NA
v_call: TRBV5-1
cdr3_nt: TGCGCCAGCAGCCGGACGGGGATGAAAGATCAGCCCCAGCATTTT
cdr3_aa: CASSRTGMKDQPQHF

j_call: TRBJ1-5
d_call: TRBD1
clone_size: NA
v_call: TRBV24-1
cdr3_nt: TGTGCCACCAGTGGACAGGGGGGCAATCAGCCCCAGCATTTT
cdr3_aa: CATSGQGGNQPQHF

j_call: TRBJ1-4
d_call: TRBD1
clone_size: NA
v_call: TRBV11-2
cdr3_nt: TGTGCCAGCAGCTTAGGGACAGGCAACGTGGGAGAAAAACTGTTTTTT
cdr3_aa: CASSLGTGNVGEKLFF

j_call: TRBJ1-1
d_call: NA
clone_size: few
v_call: TRBV29-1
cdr3_nt: TGCAGCGGGAACCGGGGGAACACTGAAGCTTTCTTT
cdr3_aa: CSGNRGNTEAFF

j_call: TRBJ2-2
d_call: TRBD2
clone_size: NA
v_call: TRBV28
cdr3_nt: TGTGCCACCACTAGCGTCACCGGGGAGCTGTTTTTT
cdr3_aa: CATTSVTGELFF

j_call: TRBJ2-5
d_call: TRBD2
clone_size: NA
v_call: TRBV19
cdr3_nt: TGTGCCAGTAGTATCCGGGGGGGACAAAGGTACCAAGAGACCCAGTACTTC
cdr3_aa: CASSIRGGQRYQETQYF

j_call: TRBJ2-7
d_call: NA
clone_size: NA
v_call: TRBV6-5
cdr3_nt: TGTGCCAGCAGTTACGGCTGGGGCGGCCCCTACGAGCAGTACTTC
cdr3_aa: CASSYGWGGPYEQYF

j_call: TRBJ2-1
d_call: NA
clone_size: NA
v_call: TRBV2
cdr3_nt: TGTGCCAGCGCGAGACAGGACAATGAGCAGTTCTTC
cdr3_aa: CASARQDNEQFF

j_call: TRBJ1-4
d_call: TRBD1
clone_size: NA
v_call: TRBV6-6
cdr3_nt: TGTGCCAGCAGGCCCGGGACAGATGACGAAAAACTGTTTTTT
cdr3_aa: CASRPGTDDEKLFF

j_call: TRBJ2-1
d_call: TRBD2
clone_size: NA
v_call: TRBV5-1
cdr3_nt: TGCGCCAGCAGCTTGGATAGCGGGAGAAATGAGCAGTTCTTC
cdr3_aa: CASSLDSGRNEQFF

j_call: TRBJ2-2
d_call: TRBD2
clone_size: NA
v_call: TRBV4-2
cdr3_nt: TGTGCCAGCAGCCAAGATCCGGGAGGTGGCACCGGGGAGCTGTTTTTT
cdr3_aa: CASSQDPGGGTGELFF

j_call: TRBJ1-3
d_call: NA
clone_size: once
v_call: TRBV10-1
cdr3_nt: TGCGCCAGCAGTGAGTCGGCCTCTGGAAACACCATATATTTT
cdr3_aa: CASSESASGNTIYF

j_call: TRBJ2-5
d_call: TRBD2
clone_size: NA
v_call: TRBV9
cdr3_nt: TGTGCCAGCAGCTCGACCCTTTCTAGCGGGGGAGAGACCCAGTACTTC
cdr3_aa: CASSSTLSSGGETQYF

j_call: TRBJ1-1
d_call: NA
clone_size: NA
v_call: TRBV28
cdr3_nt: TGTGCCAGCAGCCTACGGAGGGTGGGCAAGATGAACACTGAAGCTTTCTTT
cdr3_aa: CASSLRRVGKMNTEAFF

j_call: TRBJ1-2
d_call: NA
clone_size: NA
v_call: TRBV9
cdr3_nt: TGTGCCAGCAGCGTAGAGGAGGGCTATGGCTACACCTTC
cdr3_aa: CASSVEEGYGYTF

j_call: TRBJ2-1
d_call: TRBD2
clone_size: NA
v_call: TRBV19
cdr3_nt: TGTGCCAGTACCCAACATGAGGGAGGGAGGAATGAGCAGTTCTTC
cdr3_aa: CASTQHEGGRNEQFF

j_call: TRBJ1-2
d_call: TRBD1
clone_size: NA
v_call: TRBV5-1
cdr3_nt: TGCGCCAGCAGCACACGGACAGGGGCTAACTATGGCTACACCTTC
cdr3_aa: CASSTRTGANYGYTF

j_call: TRBJ2-1
d_call: TRBD2
clone_size: NA
v_call: TRBV5-1
cdr3_nt: TGCGCCAGCAGCTCCGGGACTAGCAGATACAATGAGCAGTTCTTC
cdr3_aa: CASSSGTSRYNEQFF

j_call: TRBJ2-1
d_call: NA
clone_size: NA
v_call: TRBV27
cdr3_nt: TGTGCCAGTCGCCCAGCGGACCTCTCCTACAATGAGCAGTTCTTC
cdr3_aa: CASRPADLSYNEQFF

j_call: TRBJ1-2
d_call: TRBD1
clone_size: few
v_call: TRBV3-1/TRBV3-2
cdr3_nt: TGTGCCAGCAGCCAAGAGTGGACAGGGTCTATTAGGGATGGCTACACCTTC
cdr3_aa: CASSQEWTGSIRDGYTF